Following are 19 T cell receptor beta chains from one sample sequenced in a study of blood T cell repertoires in COVID-19. Some clones are missing from TCRdb's copy, which holds only in-frame ones; the method was immunoSEQ multiplex PCR. This table holds some 250,000 clones, approximately 85% found once. Sequencing was done on a sample of peripheral blood. The receptors come from a man older than 75 with acute or convalescent COVID-19.

J is TRBJ2-4 and V is TRBV6-5, with D possibly being TRBD1 (6 bases). The CDR3 sequence is 13 residues long. CDR1 is MNHEY and CDR2 is SVGAGI in the germline V gene. Between the trimmed V and J ends, which lost 7 bases and 9 bases, there was a span of 16 bases. CDR3 coding DNA: TGTGCCAGCACCGACAGGTTGTTCGGCATTCAGTACTTC. Encoded protein: CASTDRLFGIQYF.

The chain couples TRBV27 to TRBJ1-4, with unresolved D. Germline CDR1 reads MNHEY; CDR2 reads SMNVEV (reference sequence). The CDR3 has 14 residues. V shed 3 bases and J shed 8 bases, with 13 bases lying between them. The CDR3 is CASSFSGLGEKLFF. The CDR3 DNA reads as TGTGCCAGCAGTTTCTCCGGACTTGGGGAAAAACTGTTTTTT.

The chain recombines TRBV6-5 with TRBJ1-1; D is undetermined. Germline CDR1 MNHEY, CDR2 SVGAGI. The CDR3 has 13 residues. V was cut by 6 bases and J by 0 bases, with 8 bases left in between. In DNA, the CDR3 is TGTGCCAGCAGCCAGAGGATGAACACTGAAGCTTTCTTT. Residues: CASSQRMNTEAFF.

The rearrangement uses TRBV5-4 and TRBJ2-7; unclear D gene. Trimming removed 4 bases at V and 0 bases at J, with 5 bases between. Germline V gives CDR1 SGHNT, CDR2 YYREEE (reference sequence). The CDR3 length is 12 residues. The CDR3 is CASSTSSYEQYF. CDR3 DNA sequence: TGTGCCAGCAGCACGAGCTCCTACGAGCAGTACTTC. The full variable domain, with the rest looked up from reference TRBV5-4 and TRBJ2-7, is ETGVTQSPTHLIKTRGQQVTLRCSSQSGHNTVSWYQQALGQGPQFIFQYYREEENGRGNFPPRFSGLQFPNYSSELNVNALELDDSALYLCASSTSSYEQYFGPGTRLTVT.

This clone was seen many times. This chain connects TRBV28 to TRBJ1-4; perhaps TRBD1 as D (6 bases). The V and J ends lost 6 bases and 7 bases respectively, with 9 bases between them. This CDR3 region has 12 residues. Germline V gene lookup returns CDR1 MDHEN and CDR2 SYDVKM. The CDR3 nucleotides read TGTGCCAGCAGGGGGGCCCGTGAAAAACTGTTTTTT. Its protein is CASRGAREKLFF. The full variable domain, in which reference TRBV28 and TRBJ1-4 provide the parts outside the CDR3, is DVKVTQSSRYLVKRTGEKVFLECVQDMDHENMFWYRQDPGLGLRLIYFSYDVKMKEKGDIPEGYSVSREKKERFSLILESASTNQTSMYLCASRGAREKLFFGSGTQLSVL.

The chain carries TRBV6-4 and TRBJ1-1; the D gene is possibly TRBD1 (6 bases). The germline CDR1 and CDR2 sequences are MRHNA and SNTAGT. Trimming removed 9 bases at V and 3 bases at J, with 14 bases between. The CDR3 loop spans 13 amino acids. DNA for the CDR3: TGTGCCAGAAAGGGGGAGGGTGACACTGAAGCTTTCTTT. Protein: CARKGEGDTEAFF.

This chain connects TRBV29-1 to TRBJ2-3; TRBD2 matches 10 bases. Trimming at V came to 4 bases and at J to 5 bases, leaving 3 bases not matched to a gene. The CDR3 loop spans 13 amino acids. Germline assignment: CDR1 SQVTM and CDR2 ANQGSEA. The CDR3 protein is CSVARLAGDTQYF. CDR3 sequence (DNA): TGCAGCGTTGCGAGACTAGCGGGAGATACGCAGTATTTT.

Regarding this clone: This sequence may be a read error, since a much larger clone differs from it by one base. Other DNA sequences from this sample encode an identical CDR3 as well. The chain carries TRBV12-3 or TRBV12-4 and TRBJ2-2, with D tentatively TRBD1 (6 bases). The germline V and J ends were trimmed by 2 bases and 5 bases, with 6 bases remaining between them. The CDR3 has 13 residues. The CDR3 protein is CASSLRGTGELFF. CDR3 nucleotide sequence: TGTGCCAGCAGTTTAAGGGGGACCGGGGAGCTGTTTTTT.

The table lists this clone with a few counts. The V and J genes are TRBV7-2 and TRBJ1-2, with a tentative D call TRBD1 (5 bases). The CDR3 consists of 13 residues. Germline CDR1 SGHTA, CDR2 FQGNSA. The V end lost 5 bases, the J end lost 4 bases, and 11 bases lay between the germline ends. The CDR3 sequence: CASSQGPLYGYTF. The CDR3 DNA reads TGTGCCAGCAGCCAGGGCCCCCTCTATGGCTACACCTTC.

In its sample, this clone was seen a few times. V gene TRBV19 combines with J gene TRBJ2-1; possibly TRBD2 for D (5 bases). The germline V gene has CDR1 LNHDA and CDR2 SQIVND (reference sequence). V lost 4 bases, J lost 8 bases, and 12 bases lay in between. CDR3 size: 13 residues. The CDR3 loop reads CASSRRGQDEQFF. The DNA for the CDR3 is TGTGCCAGTAGTAGGAGAGGGCAGGATGAGCAGTTCTTC. The full variable domain, rest sourced from reference TRBV19 and TRBJ2-1, is DGGITQSPKYLFRKEGQNVTLSCEQNLNHDAMYWYRQDPGQGLRLIYYSQIVNDFQKGDIAEGYSVSREKKESFPLTVTSAQKNPTAFYLCASSRRGQDEQFFGPGTRLTVL.

This chain connects TRBV5-4 to TRBJ1-2, with a possible D match to TRBD1 (6 bases). Germline V gives CDR1 SGHNT, CDR2 YYREEE (reference sequence). The V gene lost 4 bases and the J gene lost 6 bases, with 13 bases spanning the gap. There are 13 residues in the CDR3. The CDR3 nucleotides read TGTGCCAGCAGCCACAGGGCTCTGAATGGCTACACCTTC. The encoded protein is CASSHRALNGYTF.

In this sample, this clone turned up once. The rearrangement joins TRBV28 to TRBJ2-7; TRBD2 agrees at 7 bases. CDR3 size: 14 residues. Germline V gene lookup returns CDR1 MDHEN and CDR2 SYDVKM. J gave up 4 bases and V 2 bases, and 5 bases lay outside the gene matches. The CDR3 DNA sequence: TGTGCCAGCAGTTTAGCGGGAGTATCGTACGAGCAGTACTTC. Its translation: CASSLAGVSYEQYF.

This clone was detected once. V is TRBV19 and J is TRBJ1-2; no definite D call. CDR1 and CDR2 from the germline V gene are LNHDA and SQIVND (reference sequence). The V gene lost 5 bases and the J gene lost 3 bases, with 19 bases spanning the gap. This CDR3 comprises 16 residues. The CDR3 reads CASSAQASSLYYGYTF. The DNA for the CDR3 is TGTGCCAGTAGTGCTCAGGCCTCTTCCCTCTACTATGGCTACACCTTC.

The chain carries TRBV15 and TRBJ2-7; TRBD1 agrees at 11 bases. The length of the CDR3 is 16 residues. Losses at the gene ends were 2 bases for V and 5 bases for J; bases not matched to a gene: 8. Germline CDR1 and CDR2: LNHNV and YYDKDF (reference sequence). The CDR3 nucleotides are TGTGCCACCAGCAGACCGCCGGGACAGGGGGGGCACGAGCAGTACTTC. Protein sequence: CATSRPPGQGGHEQYF.

This clone came up once. The chain is built from TRBV11-3 and TRBJ2-3; 8 bases fit TRBD1. V shed 4 bases, J shed 1 base, and the junction held 4 bases outside the gene matches. Germline CDR1 reads SGHNT; CDR2 reads YENEEA. The CDR3 has 15 residues. The CDR3, as DNA: TGTGCCAGCAGCTCAAGACAGGGGCGCACAGATACGCAGTATTTT. Residues: CASSSRQGRTDTQYF.

The rearrangement joins TRBV5-1 to TRBJ1-1; D is possibly TRBD1 (5 bases). Germline values: CDR1 SGHRS, CDR2 YFSETQ. The CDR3 is 14 residues long. Trimming took 4 bases from V and 1 from J, leaving 11 bases between them. CDR3 sequence reads: CASSTQGRNTEAFF. The CDR3 bases are TGCGCCAGCAGCACGCAGGGAAGGAACACTGAAGCTTTCTTT.

The gene calls are TRBV4-2 and TRBJ1-2; unclear D gene. This CDR3 is built from 11 residues. Germline CDR1 and CDR2: LGHNA and YNFKEQ. Trimming removed 11 bases from V and 4 bases from J, with 11 bases in between. CDR3 residues: CAAGGVYGYTF. The CDR3 region has the DNA TGTGCCGCCGGCGGGGTCTATGGCTACACCTTC.

This chain joins TRBV5-1 and TRBJ1-1; tentative D call: TRBD1 (5 bases). CDR1 and CDR2 from the germline V gene are SGHRS and YFSETQ. The CDR3 contains 15 residues. The ends were cut back, 3 bases at V and 3 bases at J, with 15 bases in the middle. In DNA, the CDR3 is TGCGCCAGCAGCTGGGACTCCCGGGTTGACACTGAAGCTTTCTTT. This translates into CASSWDSRVDTEAFF.

This chain uses TRBV9 with TRBJ2-3; 7 nucleotides align to TRBD2. V shed 3 bases and J 2 bases; nucleotides not matched to a gene: 9. The germline V gene encodes CDR1 SGDLS and CDR2 YYNGEE. CDR3 length: 16 amino acids. CDR3 nucleotide sequence: TGTGCCAGCAGCGCGGACCTAAGCGGGGCCACAGATACGCAGTATTTT. Translated, it gives CASSADLSGATDTQYF.